These 13 T cell receptor beta chains were all obtained from the same sample, sequenced in a study of blood T cell repertoires in COVID-19. Profiled with immunoSEQ multiplex PCR; TCRdb holds only in-frame clones, not every one. Here the sample spans about 240,000 clones, approximately 78% being singletons. The sequencing input was peripheral blood. Source of these receptors: a woman between 55 and 75 years old with active or convalescent COVID-19.

This clone has just a few counts. CDR3 nucleotides: TGTGCCAGCCGAAGGACAGGGGGGTATAATTCACCCCTCCACTTT. This translates into CASRRTGGYNSPLHF. V gene TRBV27 combines with J gene TRBJ1-6; TRBD1 aligns across 10 bases. CDR1 MNHEY and CDR2 SMNVEV come from the germline V gene (reference sequence). The CDR3 has 15 residues. The V segment lost 8 bases and the J segment 4 bases; nucleotides outside the gene matches: 5.

The count of this clone is one. V usage is TRBV6-5 and J usage is TRBJ1-6; TRBD1 aligns across 8 bases. Germline CDR1 is MNHEY and CDR2 is SVGAGI. This CDR3 comprises 15 residues. Trimming cost V 1 base and J 7 bases; bases outside gene matches: 3. CDR3 sequence: CASSYWGQDNSPLHF. CDR3 nucleotide sequence: TGTGCCAGCAGTTACTGGGGACAGGACAATTCACCCCTCCACTTT.

V gene TRBV12-3 or TRBV12-4 combines with J gene TRBJ1-3; TRBD1 agrees at 9 bases. Trimming at V came to 7 bases and at J to 4 bases, leaving 2 bases not matched to a gene. The CDR3 is 13 amino acids. CDR3 DNA: TGTGCCAGCACCGGGACAGGGGGAAACACCATATATTTT. Encoded protein: CASTGTGGNTIYF.

V usage is TRBV6-2 or TRBV6-3 and J usage is TRBJ2-7; TRBD2 matches at 7 bases. Germline V gene data show CDR1 as MNHEY and CDR2 as SVGEGT. Germline trimming cut 5 bases from V and 3 bases from J; bases unmatched to any gene: 10. The CDR3 loop spans 15 amino acids. CDR3 sequence reads: CASSSGGGFRYEQYF. The CDR3 region has the DNA TGTGCCAGCAGTAGCGGCGGGGGATTCCGCTACGAGCAGTACTTC.

J is TRBJ1-1 and V is TRBV6-4; D ambiguous. The CDR3 is 14 amino acids. V lost 6 bases and J 0 bases, leaving 11 bases between the germline ends. The germline V gene has CDR1 MRHNA and CDR2 SNTAGT. The CDR3 DNA follows: TGTGCCAGCAGGAAAGAGACAATGAACACTGAAGCTTTCTTT. This gives the protein CASRKETMNTEAFF.

This clone has only a few counts. V gene TRBV19 combines with J gene TRBJ1-4, with TRBD1 matching 9 bases. V lost 5 bases, J lost 6 bases, and 7 bases stayed unmatched. CDR3 size: 15 residues. Germline CDR1 reads LNHDA; CDR2 reads SQIVND (reference sequence). CDR3 sequence: CASSLTGGWDEKLFF. The CDR3 DNA is TGTGCCAGTAGTCTCACAGGGGGCTGGGATGAAAAACTGTTTTTT.

The chain employs TRBV2 and TRBJ1-3; tentative D call: TRBD1 (6 bases). Germline CDR1 SNHLY, CDR2 FYNNEI. Trimming shortened V by 2 bases and J by 0 bases, and 11 bases separated the two germline ends. The CDR3 has 16 residues. This chain's CDR3 is CASSEYGRGSGNTIYF. The CDR3 DNA reads as TGTGCCAGCAGTGAATATGGCAGGGGCTCTGGAAACACCATATATTTT.

The chain carries TRBV7-2 and TRBJ1-1, with no clear D. The CDR3 is 13 amino acids. Trimming stripped 5 bases from V and 1 base from J, with 8 bases between. Germline CDR1 SGHTA, CDR2 FQGNSA. The CDR3 is CASSHNPNTEAFF. Written as DNA, the CDR3 is TGTGCCAGCAGCCACAACCCGAACACTGAAGCTTTCTTT.

The chain links TRBV9 to TRBJ2-1; 9 bases align to TRBD2. The CDR3 extends over 18 amino acids. Germline V CDR1 and CDR2: SGDLS, YYNGEE. V shed 1 base and J 1 base; nucleotides not matched to a gene: 9. CDR3 region: CASSVNRGGGASYNEQFF. In nucleotides, the CDR3 is TGTGCCAGCAGCGTAAATCGCGGGGGGGGCGCATCCTACAATGAGCAGTTCTTC.

Of note for this clone: Just one base apart from a much larger clone, this may be a read error. The CDR3 DNA follows: TGTGCCAGCAGCGGACTAGCGGGGGGCACAGATACGCAGTATTTT. This translates into CASSGLAGGTDTQYF. V usage is TRBV11-2 and J usage is TRBJ2-3, with 13 bases that match TRBD2. The CDR3 covers 15 residues. CDR1 and CDR2 (germline): SGHAT, FQNNGV. Trimming removed 5 bases from V and 1 base from J; junction bases left unmatched: 0. The complete variable domain, with remaining parts taken from reference TRBV11-2 and TRBJ2-3, reads EAGVAQSPRYKIIEKRQSVAFWCNPISGHATLYWYQQILGQGPKLLIQFQNNGVVDDSQLPKDRFSAERLKGVDSTLKIQPAKLEDSAVYLCASSGLAGGTDTQYFGPGTRLTVL.

The V and J genes are TRBV19 and TRBJ2-3; 13 positions match TRBD2. V trimming: 5 bases; J trimming: 5 bases; junction bases outside the gene matches: 4. Germline V gene data show CDR1 as LNHDA and CDR2 as SQIVND (reference sequence). The CDR3 is 15 amino acids. CDR3 bases: TGTGCCAGTAGTGGTACTAGCGGGGGGGTAGATACGCAGTATTTT. As protein: CASSGTSGGVDTQYF.

This chain joins TRBV5-1 and TRBJ2-2, with 7 bases identical to TRBD2. The CDR3 is 17 amino acids. The germline V gene encodes CDR1 SGHRS and CDR2 YFSETQ. J lost 3 bases, V lost 5 bases, and 13 bases had no gene match. The CDR3 bases are TGCGCCAGCAGTTGGCTAGCGGCCACCGGGGACACCGGGGAGCTGTTTTTT. This gives the protein CASSWLAATGDTGELFF.

The chain recombines TRBV7-2 with TRBJ1-2; TRBD1 might be the D (5 bases). Deletions cut 6 bases from V and 4 bases from J, with 15 bases between. There are 14 residues in the CDR3. CDR1 SGHTA and CDR2 FQGNSA come from the germline V gene. The CDR3, as DNA: TGTGCCAGCAGTTGGGGCACTACCTTCTATGGCTACACCTTC. Translating it yields CASSWGTTFYGYTF.